Reported below is one T cell receptor (beta chain). At least ten counts were recorded for this clonotype. It lacks a known antigen. Base qualities are not at hand, and no much larger clone is one base apart. Starting from roughly 500 ng total RNA, TCRbeta-specific cDNA was produced by reverse transcription with a constant-region primer and ProtoScript II reverse transcriptase. Three nested multiplex PCR rounds, following a slightly modified ARM-PCR procedure, were used to build the TCRbeta libraries. Each of the first two PCR rounds ran for nine to eleven cycles and used multiplex TRBV1-TRBV30 forward primers together with a Cbeta reverse primer. Sample barcodes and Illumina adapters were added in a final 25-cycle PCR with Deep VentR polymerase. Before sequencing, amplicons of 200-500 bp were gel-purified using a QIAquick gel extraction kit. The TCRbeta amplicons were sequenced with 250-bp paired-end reads on an Illumina HiSeq 2500. As for the original processing: To recover full CDR3 sequences, reads were quality-trimmed using Trimmomatic v0.33 and paired reads were then merged using FLASH v1.2.11. MiGEC v1.2.1b assigned V, D and J germline segments to the rearranged TCRbeta sequences. VDJtools v1.0.0 computed clonotype statistics and Shannon-Wiener diversity indices. Except for diversity analysis, only each sample's 250 most abundant clonotypes were used in subsequent analyses to reduce sampling bias. The public sequencing data were trimmed at Q25 with fastp and processed into clonotypes with MiXCR by TCRdb, which kept only in-frame beta chains. One record per CDR3 amino acid sequence lists the most common genes and DNA. Clone size and V and J calls follow TCRdb, not the original study. Present in this sample are about 130,000 distinct CDR3 sequences, 55% to 75% of which were seen just once. Roughly 7.9% of the sample belongs to the ten largest clones.

The record originates from a study of tumor-infiltrating lymphocytes in primary liver carcinoma (dated by TCRdb to the late 2010s). Study-level background: Of the five patients (three men and two women, aged 30 to 69 years), four had hepatocellular carcinoma and one had combined HCC and intrahepatic cholangiocarcinoma. Each sample produced about 3.5 to 7.13 million productive TCRbeta reads, and read depth showed no significant difference between tissue types. The five patients had tumors staged T1-T3 N0M0, with maximum diameters ranging from roughly 4 to 10 cm. TCRbeta repertoire sequencing covered 35 specimens from 5 patients: around 25 tumor regions, 5 adjacent noncancerous liver tissues and 5 peripheral blood samples. TCRbeta repertoire sequencing, expression microarrays and whole-exome sequencing were combined in the study across five regions of each liver tumor, with adjacent normal tissue and blood also included. Agilent mRNA microarray profiling was performed on the approximately 27 tumor region samples to relate TCRbeta repertoire diversity to the local molecular phenotype. Reproducibility between technical replicate repertoires was high, with correlation coefficients above 0.95 and mean shared-clone rates about 0.9.

The junction carries 3 bases between V and J, which are trimmed by 0 bases and 9 bases respectively. Taken from cysteine to phenylalanine, the CDR3 has 12 residues. This entry keeps only the CDR3 DNA: 36 bases, framed from base 1. CDR1 and CDR2 are drawn from the germline V gene: LGHNA, YNFKEQ. What the work shows at the level of the full study, not this receptor alone: Since the samples were bulk and unsorted, there was no way to compare CD4+ and CD8+ T cell repertoires. Only about 8-24% of top clones were present in all five regions of a tumor, suggesting spatial heterogeneity of tumor-infiltrating T cells. Only 4 or 5 patients were included in the study, and the authors note that the findings should be validated in a larger study. Repertoire overlap was found to be higher between tumor regions (mean around 35%) than between tumor-adjacent (17%) or tumor-blood (about 15%) pairs, consistent with antigen-driven expansion. The top 250 clones accounted for a significantly greater share of the repertoire in tumors than in blood (p = 0.039). Only the TCR beta chain was sequenced, which likely underestimates true repertoire diversity because unpaired alpha chains were not captured.

Total RNA and DNA were co-extracted from roughly 20-30 mg of bulk tissue with the AllPrep DNA/RNA mini kit, without cell sorting. Between November 2015 and early 2016, a handful of patients in China with histopathologically diagnosed primary liver carcinoma had their tumors surgically resected. Chronic HBV infection was present in the patients, and the patients were treatment-naive at sampling. Each tumor was sampled at five spatially separated regions: the tumor centre plus the superior, inferior, left-lateral and right-lateral poles. Histological examination found more than 90% viable tumor cells in every tumor sample. Each fresh piece of tumor and adjacent tissue was cut in two, with one half stored in RNAlater at -80 degrees C and the other half sent for histology.

The source of this sequence is a woman in her sixties with primary liver carcinoma and hepatitis B virus infection. Sequenced: liver tumor tissue from sampling region 3. This specimen's cell subset or site label, interpreted: tumor region T3, left-lateral pole. This sequence uses TRBV4-2 and TRBJ1-6; the D gene is not confidently resolved. The CDR3 amino acid sequence is: CASSQDSSPLHF. The nucleotide sequence is given as TGTGCCAGCAGCCAAGATTCTTCACCCCTCCACTTT.